Presented here are 5 T cell receptor beta chains from one specimen sequenced in a study of blood T cell repertoires in COVID-19 (dated by TCRdb to about 2020). Library preparation employed the immunoSEQ multiplex PCR assay. Imported from immuneACCESS, the table was reduced by TCRdb to in-frame sequences with V and J called. These copies leave out some clones; in studies compared against another copy, an unresolved V gene accounts for under half, and the cause of the remainder is not known. This sample gives about 320,000 clones in total; around 90% of them show up just once. Clones ranked in the top ten supply 2% to 3% of the sample. The specimen was PBMCs or T cells enriched from blood (not recorded which). Source of these receptors: a man in his 60s who had recovered from COVID-19.

The chain employs TRBV7-9 and TRBJ2-7; D may be TRBD2 (5 bases). V gave up 5 bases and J gave up 6 bases, with 11 bases separating them. The CDR3 has 12 residues. Germline lookup yields CDR1 SEHNR and CDR2 FQNEAQ (reference sequence). The CDR3 is CASSRGKSEQYF. CDR3 DNA sequence: TGTGCCAGCAGCAGAGGGAAGAGCGAGCAGTACTTC.

This clone is a singleton in its sample. The gene calls are TRBV27 and TRBJ1-1, with D perhaps matching TRBD1 (5 bases). The CDR3 contains 14 residues. Deletions cut 3 bases from V and 1 base from J, with 9 bases between. Germline V gene lookup returns CDR1 MNHEY and CDR2 SMNVEV (reference sequence). The CDR3 DNA sequence: TGTGCCAGCAGTTTGACAGTTACGAACACTGAAGCTTTCTTT. It is translated as CASSLTVTNTEAFF.

CDR3 nucleotide sequence: TGTGCCAGCAGCTTAGATCTGCCGGACTACTACGAGCAGTACTTC. Residues: CASSLDLPDYYEQYF. This sequence joins TRBV11-2 and TRBJ2-7, with D possibly TRBD2 on 6 matching bases. The CDR3 contains 15 residues. Germline CDR1 is SGHAT and CDR2 is FQNNGV. Deletions cut 0 bases from V and 3 bases from J, with 12 bases between.

This clone was seen a handful of times. The chain is built from TRBV7-2 and TRBJ2-2; no firm D call. Trimming left V 0 bases short and J 2 bases short, with 4 bases between. Germline loops: CDR1 SGHTA, CDR2 FQGNSA. This CDR3 has 14 amino acids. The CDR3: CASSLARNTGELFF. The CDR3 coding sequence is TGTGCCAGCAGCTTAGCGCGTAACACCGGGGAGCTGTTTTTT.

This chain links TRBV6-1 with TRBJ2-1; 15 bases agree with TRBD2. J gave up 9 bases and V 1 base, and 1 base lay outside the gene matches. The germline CDR1 and CDR2 sequences are MNHNS and SASEGT. This CDR3 has 15 amino acids. CDR3 sequence (DNA): TGTGCCAGCAGTGAAGGGACTAGCGGGAGGGCTGAGCAGTTCTTC. Encoded protein: CASSEGTSGRAEQFF.